This TCR beta chain was recorded in a study of OX40 agonist ivuxolimab in advanced cancers. For the study at large: Aged 23 to 79 with a mean of roughly 65 years, they were around 79% male.

Between the trimmed V and J ends, which lost 6 bases and 2 bases, there was a span of 14 bases. The V gene's germline CDR1 is KGHSH and CDR2 LQKENI. This CDR3 comprises 14 residues. Peripheral blood came from all dose cohorts at three timepoints. The table came from immunoSEQ multiplex PCR; TCRdb's copy has only in-frame clones and leaves some out. The sample consists of about 78,000 clones, 80% to 85% of them appearing once. With regard to this clone: Its antigen is not known.

The study, taken as a whole, reports: Partial responders at 0.1-3.0 mg/kg had among the lowest clonal expansion. CD8+ T cells showed, on average, more clonal expansion than CD4+ cells.

The chain carries TRBV18 and TRBJ2-7; no clear D gene. Sequenced here: CD4+ or CD8+ T cells sorted from blood, sampled in a trial of the OX40 agonist ivuxolimab. The clonotype originates from an adult with an advanced solid tumor such as melanoma, head and neck, liver or kidney cancer. CDR3 in DNA: TGTGCCAGCTCGCCTGCCTATCAGGCCTACGAGCAGTACTTC. Translation gives CASSPAYQAYEQYF.